A selection of T cell receptor beta chains follows, all from one sample in a study of blood T cells in healthy people across ages. TCRdb processed the 5' RACE reads anew with MiXCR; each CDR3 protein has one entry. There are 1.6 million or so distinct CDR3 sequences in the sample; about 31% occur only once, and 10% to 12% lies in the top ten. The sample taken for sequencing was blood. The receptors were gathered from a woman aged 25 to 39 in good health. CDR3s include the opening cysteine and the closing phenylalanine or tryptophan. The D gene is left open where the match is weak. Clone sizes are given selectively: once, few, many, or a class where the clone is expanded.

-,TRBJ2-1,TRBD2,TRBV7-9,CASRPGTTNEQFF,TGTGCCAGCAGACCCGGGACTACCAATGAGCAGTTCTTC
-,TRBJ1-6,-,TRBV6-1,CASRTPDSPLHF,TGTGCCAGCAGGACCCCCGATTCACCCCTCCACTTT
few,TRBJ2-3,TRBD2,TRBV3-1,CASSPTGGAGDTQYF,TGTGCCAGCAGCCCCACCGGGGGGGCAGGAGATACGCAGTATTTT
many,TRBJ1-5,-,TRBV27,CASSPRYSNQPQHF,TGTGCCAGCAGTCCCCGCTACAGCAATCAGCCCCAGCATTTT
few,TRBJ2-7,TRBD1,TRBV10-3,CAIRTGQGPYEQYF,TGTGCCATCAGGACCGGACAGGGGCCGTACGAGCAGTACTTC
-,TRBJ2-6,-,TRBV5-1,CVSNNPSGANVLTF,TGCGTCAGCAACAACCCCTCTGGGGCCAACGTCCTGACTTTC
-,TRBJ2-1,-,TRBV28,CASSSVGHSPINEQFF,TGTGCCAGCAGTTCCGTGGGACATTCACCCATCAATGAGCAGTTCTTC
-,TRBJ2-2,TRBD1,TRBV12-3/TRBV12-4,CASSLRQGQRRNTGELFF,TGTGCCAGCAGTTTACGACAGGGGCAGCGGCGGAACACCGGGGAGCTGTTTTTT
-,TRBJ2-4,-,TRBV3-1,CASSQSLAPAKNIQYF,TGTGCCAGCAGCCAATCCCTAGCCCCAGCCAAAAACATTCAGTACTTC
-,TRBJ2-5,TRBD2,TRBV5-1,CAGSFSGRETQYF,TGCGCCGGCAGCTTTAGCGGGCGGGAGACCCAGTACTTC